Listed here are 10 T cell receptor beta chains from one sample, sequenced in a study of T cells after yellow fever vaccination. TCRdb re-called the 5' RACE reads through MiXCR, storing one row per CDR3 protein. The sample consists of some 560,000 distinct CDR3 sequences, 15% to 20% of them appearing once. This specimen was PBMCs, taken 15 days after the yellow fever booster vaccination. These receptors came from a man under 40 who received the YFV17D yellow fever vaccine.

The chain is built from TRBV11-1 and TRBJ2-1; 15 nucleotides agree with TRBD2. The CDR3 runs 18 residues. Per germline, CDR1 SGHAT and CDR2 FQDESV (reference sequence). V was pared by 5 bases and J by 5 bases, with 10 bases of the junction left unmatched. The CDR3 sequence is CASSHGTSGRSNDNEQFF. The DNA of the CDR3 is TGTGCCAGCAGCCATGGGACTAGCGGGAGGAGTAATGACAATGAGCAGTTCTTC.

This chain joins TRBV7-8 and TRBJ2-2; 7 positions agree with TRBD1. CDR3 length equals 15 residues. The germline V gene encodes CDR1 SGHVS and CDR2 FQNEAQ. Trimming cost V 10 bases and J 4 bases; bases outside gene matches: 12. CDR3 residues: CATWTGLRSTGELFF. CDR3 nucleotides: TGTGCCACCTGGACAGGCCTGCGGAGCACCGGGGAGCTGTTTTTT.

The chain joins TRBV5-1 to TRBJ1-1, with D hard to call. This CDR3 comprises 12 residues. Germline V CDR1 and CDR2: SGHRS, YFSETQ. The germline V and J ends were trimmed by 0 bases and 7 bases, with 7 bases remaining between them. Here the CDR3 reads CASSLEYSEAFF. The CDR3 bases are TGCGCCAGCAGCTTGGAGTACAGTGAAGCTTTCTTT.

The chain couples TRBV2 to TRBJ2-1; TRBD2 matches at 7 bases. Losses at the gene ends were 10 bases for V and 7 bases for J; bases not matched to a gene: 4. Germline V gene sequence: CDR1 SNHLY, CDR2 FYNNEI. This CDR3 region has 11 residues. The CDR3 loop is CATGTTNEQFF. DNA for the CDR3: TGTGCCACCGGGACTACGAATGAGCAGTTCTTC.

This clonotype was seen a handful of times. This chain connects TRBV20-1 to TRBJ2-7; D is undetermined. V lost 6 bases and J lost 2, with 17 bases in between. This CDR3 contains 14 residues. Germline CDR1 DFQATT, CDR2 SNEGSKA (reference sequence). CDR3: CSAKRDSDPYEQYF. DNA of the CDR3: TGCAGTGCCAAAAGGGATAGTGACCCCTACGAGCAGTACTTC.

CDR3 sequence reads: CSVVAGGTYEQYF. In DNA form, the CDR3 reads TGCAGCGTGGTAGCGGGAGGAACCTACGAGCAGTACTTC. The chain carries TRBV29-1 and TRBJ2-7, with 10 bases that match TRBD2. J was trimmed by 2 bases and V by 6 bases; bases with no gene match: 4. This CDR3 comprises 13 residues. From germline, CDR1 is SQVTM and CDR2 ANQGSEA.

The chain uses TRBV5-3 and TRBJ2-4; D perhaps matches TRBD2 (5 bases). TRBV5-3 qualifies as an ORF whose function is uncertain. The V end was cut by 9 bases, the J end by 0 bases, with 13 bases between. The CDR3 spans 14 residues. CDR3 sequence: CAMGPGLAKNIQYF. CDR3 bases: TGTGCCATGGGCCCCGGACTAGCCAAAAACATTCAGTACTTC.

This chain links TRBV28 with TRBJ2-3, with D perhaps TRBD1 (6 bases). Deletions cut 5 bases from V and 2 bases from J, with 14 bases between. CDR1 and CDR2 (germline): MDHEN, SYDVKM. The CDR3 sequence is 15 residues long. CDR3 loop: CASSTGTQNTDTQYF. In nucleotides, the CDR3 is TGTGCCAGCAGTACCGGGACACAAAACACAGATACGCAGTATTTT.

The J gene is TRBJ2-5, the V gene TRBV6-1; weak D call: TRBD1 (7 bases). Per the germline V gene, CDR1 is MNHNS and CDR2 is SASEGT. The CDR3 sequence is 14 residues long. The germline V and J ends were trimmed by 6 bases and 4 bases, with 15 bases remaining between them. CDR3 residues: CASRRQGLGETQYF. The CDR3 region has the DNA TGTGCCAGCAGGCGACAGGGACTGGGAGAGACCCAGTACTTC.

Details on this clonotype: A read error may explain this, as a much larger clone is one base away. The chain links TRBV28 to TRBJ2-1; 9 positions agree with TRBD2. The length of the CDR3 is 12 residues. CDR1 MDHEN and CDR2 SYDVKM come from the germline V gene. The junction had 13 bases not matched to a gene; V was cut back by 9 bases and J by 16 bases. CDR3 region: CARNGTSWRAFF. The DNA for the CDR3 is TGTGCCAGAAACGGGACTAGCTGGAGGGCCTTCTTC.